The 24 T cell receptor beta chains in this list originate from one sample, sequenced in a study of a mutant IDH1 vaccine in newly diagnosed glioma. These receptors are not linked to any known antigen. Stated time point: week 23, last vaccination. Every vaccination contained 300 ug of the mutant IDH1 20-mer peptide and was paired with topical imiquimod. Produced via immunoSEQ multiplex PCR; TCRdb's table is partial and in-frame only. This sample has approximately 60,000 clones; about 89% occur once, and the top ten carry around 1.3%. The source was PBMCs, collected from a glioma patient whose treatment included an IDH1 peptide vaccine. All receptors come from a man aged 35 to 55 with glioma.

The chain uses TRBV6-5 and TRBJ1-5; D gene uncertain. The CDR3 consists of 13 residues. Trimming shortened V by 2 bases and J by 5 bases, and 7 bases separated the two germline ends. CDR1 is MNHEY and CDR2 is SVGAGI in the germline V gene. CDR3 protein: CASSYGSHQPQHF. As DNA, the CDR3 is TGTGCCAGCAGTTACGGCAGCCATCAGCCCCAGCATTTT.

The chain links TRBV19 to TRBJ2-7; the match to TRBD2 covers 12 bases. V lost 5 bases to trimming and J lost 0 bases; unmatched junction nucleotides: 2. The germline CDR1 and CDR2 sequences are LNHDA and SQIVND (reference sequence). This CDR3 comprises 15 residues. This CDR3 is CASSVLAGGSYEQYF. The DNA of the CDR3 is TGTGCCAGTAGTGTACTAGCGGGAGGCTCCTACGAGCAGTACTTC.

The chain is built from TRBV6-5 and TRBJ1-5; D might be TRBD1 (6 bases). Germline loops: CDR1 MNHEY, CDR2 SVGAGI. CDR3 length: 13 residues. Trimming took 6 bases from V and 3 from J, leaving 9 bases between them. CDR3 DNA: TGTGCCAGCAGCAGGGGCTCCAATCAGCCCCAGCATTTT. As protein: CASSRGSNQPQHF.

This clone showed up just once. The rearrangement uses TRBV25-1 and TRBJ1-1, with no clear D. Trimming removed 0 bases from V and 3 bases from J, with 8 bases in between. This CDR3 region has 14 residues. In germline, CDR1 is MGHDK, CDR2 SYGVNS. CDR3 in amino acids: CASSEYKDHTEAFF. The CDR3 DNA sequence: TGTGCCAGCAGTGAATATAAGGACCACACTGAAGCTTTCTTT.

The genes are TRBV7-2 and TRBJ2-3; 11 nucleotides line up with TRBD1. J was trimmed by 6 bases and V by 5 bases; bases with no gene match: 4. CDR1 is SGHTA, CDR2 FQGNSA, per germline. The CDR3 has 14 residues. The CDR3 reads CASSRDRGVDTQYF. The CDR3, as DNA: TGTGCCAGCAGCCGGGACAGGGGGGTCGATACGCAGTATTTT.

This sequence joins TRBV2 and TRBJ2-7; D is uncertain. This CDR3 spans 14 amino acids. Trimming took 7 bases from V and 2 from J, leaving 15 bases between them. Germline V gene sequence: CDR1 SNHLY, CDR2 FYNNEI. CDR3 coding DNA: TGTGCCAGCAAGGGTCAGGCGTTGGCCTACGAGCAGTACTTC. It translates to CASKGQALAYEQYF. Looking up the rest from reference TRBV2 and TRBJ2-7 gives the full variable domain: EPEVTQTPSHQVTQMGQEVILRCVPISNHLYFYWYRQILGQKVEFLVSFYNNEISEKSEIFDDQFSVERPDGSNFTLKIRSTKLEDSAMYFCASKGQALAYEQYFGPGTRLTVT.

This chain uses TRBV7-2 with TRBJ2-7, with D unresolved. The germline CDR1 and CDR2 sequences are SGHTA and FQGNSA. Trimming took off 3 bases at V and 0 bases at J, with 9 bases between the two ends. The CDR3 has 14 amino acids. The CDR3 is CASSLFTFSYEQYF. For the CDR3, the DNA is TGTGCCAGCAGCTTGTTCACCTTCTCCTACGAGCAGTACTTC.

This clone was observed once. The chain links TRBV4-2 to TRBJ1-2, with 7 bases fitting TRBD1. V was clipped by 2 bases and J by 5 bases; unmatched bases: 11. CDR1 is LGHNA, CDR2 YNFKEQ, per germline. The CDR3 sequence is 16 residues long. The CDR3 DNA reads TGTGCCAGCAGCCAAACTAGACAGGGAGGGGAGTATGGCTACACCTTC. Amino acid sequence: CASSQTRQGGEYGYTF.

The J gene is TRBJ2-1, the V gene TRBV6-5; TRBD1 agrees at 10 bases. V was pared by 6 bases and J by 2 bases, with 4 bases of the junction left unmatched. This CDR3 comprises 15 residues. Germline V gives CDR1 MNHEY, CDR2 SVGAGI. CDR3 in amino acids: CASSAGTGAYNEQFF. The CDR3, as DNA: TGTGCCAGCAGCGCCGGGACAGGGGCCTACAATGAGCAGTTCTTC.

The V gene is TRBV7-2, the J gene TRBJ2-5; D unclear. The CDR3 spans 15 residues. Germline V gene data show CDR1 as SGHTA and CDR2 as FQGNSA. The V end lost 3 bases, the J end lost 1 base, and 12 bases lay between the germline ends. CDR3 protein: CASSFSRNPQETQYF. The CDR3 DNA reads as TGTGCCAGCAGCTTTTCCCGTAATCCCCAAGAGACCCAGTACTTC.

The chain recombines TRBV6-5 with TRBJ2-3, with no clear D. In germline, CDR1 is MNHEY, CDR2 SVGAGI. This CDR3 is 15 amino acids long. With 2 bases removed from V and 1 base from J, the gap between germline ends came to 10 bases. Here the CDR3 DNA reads TGTGCCAGCAGTTACGGTTCTTACCGCACAGATACGCAGTATTTT. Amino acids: CASSYGSYRTDTQYF.

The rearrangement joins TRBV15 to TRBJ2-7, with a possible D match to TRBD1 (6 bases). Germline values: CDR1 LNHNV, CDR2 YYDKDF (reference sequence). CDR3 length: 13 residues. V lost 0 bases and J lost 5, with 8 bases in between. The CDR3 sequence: CATSRDRGNEQYF. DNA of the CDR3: TGTGCCACCAGCAGAGACAGGGGAAACGAGCAGTACTTC. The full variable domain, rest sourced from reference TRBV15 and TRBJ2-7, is DAMVIQNPRYQVTQFGKPVTLSCSQTLNHNVMYWYQQKSSQAPKLLFHYYDKDFNNEADTPDNFQSRRPNTSFCFLDIRSPGLGDTAMYLCATSRDRGNEQYFGPGTRLTVT.

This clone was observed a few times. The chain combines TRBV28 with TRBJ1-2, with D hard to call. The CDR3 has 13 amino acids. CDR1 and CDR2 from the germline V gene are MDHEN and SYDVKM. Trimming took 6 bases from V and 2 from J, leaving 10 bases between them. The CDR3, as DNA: TGTGCCAGCAGCCCGTATTCCAACTATGGCTACACCTTC. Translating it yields CASSPYSNYGYTF.

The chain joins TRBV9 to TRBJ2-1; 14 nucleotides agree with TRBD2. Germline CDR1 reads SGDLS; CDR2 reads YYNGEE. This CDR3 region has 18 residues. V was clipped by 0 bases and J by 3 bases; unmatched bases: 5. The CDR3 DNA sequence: TGTGCCAGCAGCGTAGGACTAGCGGGAGGGCCTGTCTACAATGAGCAGTTCTTC. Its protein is CASSVGLAGGPVYNEQFF.

The CDR3 here is CASSAGRQETQYF. The CDR3 nucleotides read TGTGCCAGTAGTGCCGGACGGCAAGAGACCCAGTACTTC. The chain uses TRBV19 and TRBJ2-5, with no clear D. V lost 5 bases, J lost 2 bases, and 9 bases lay in between. The germline gives CDR1 LNHDA, CDR2 SQIVND (reference sequence). The CDR3 has 13 amino acids.

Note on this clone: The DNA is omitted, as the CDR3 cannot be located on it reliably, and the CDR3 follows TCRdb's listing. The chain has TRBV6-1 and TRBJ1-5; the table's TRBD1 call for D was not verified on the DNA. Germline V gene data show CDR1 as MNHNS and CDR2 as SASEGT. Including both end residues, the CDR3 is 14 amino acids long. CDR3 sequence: CASTVGDTILAQHF.

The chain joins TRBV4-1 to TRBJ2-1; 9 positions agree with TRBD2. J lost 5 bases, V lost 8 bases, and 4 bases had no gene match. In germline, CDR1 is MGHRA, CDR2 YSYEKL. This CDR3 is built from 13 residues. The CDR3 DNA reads TGCGCCAGCTCGCTAGCGGGGCACAATGAGCAGTTCTTC. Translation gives CASSLAGHNEQFF.

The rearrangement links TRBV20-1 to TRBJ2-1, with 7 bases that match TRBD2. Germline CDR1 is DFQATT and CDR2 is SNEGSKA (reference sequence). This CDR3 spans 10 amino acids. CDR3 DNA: TGCAGCCCATCGGGGGGTTTTCTGTTCTTC. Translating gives CSPSGGFLFF.

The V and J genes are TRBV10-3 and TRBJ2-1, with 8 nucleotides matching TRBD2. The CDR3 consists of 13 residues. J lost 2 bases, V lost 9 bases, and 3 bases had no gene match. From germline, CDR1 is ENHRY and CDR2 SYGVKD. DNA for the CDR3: TGTGCCATTGAGCGGGAGACCTACAATGAGCAGTTCTTC. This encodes CAIERETYNEQFF.

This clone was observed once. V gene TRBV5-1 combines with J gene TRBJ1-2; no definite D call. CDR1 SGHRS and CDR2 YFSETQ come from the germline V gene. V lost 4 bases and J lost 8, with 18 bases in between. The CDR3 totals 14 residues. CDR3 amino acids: CASSPSVRDRGYTF. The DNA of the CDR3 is TGCGCCAGCAGCCCAAGCGTTCGGGATCGGGGCTACACCTTC.

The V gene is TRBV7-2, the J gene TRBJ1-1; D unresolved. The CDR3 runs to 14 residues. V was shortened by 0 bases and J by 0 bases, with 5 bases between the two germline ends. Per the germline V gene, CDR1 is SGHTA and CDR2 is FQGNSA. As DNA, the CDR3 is TGTGCCAGCAGCTTAGCGGGAGTGAACACTGAAGCTTTCTTT. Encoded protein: CASSLAGVNTEAFF.

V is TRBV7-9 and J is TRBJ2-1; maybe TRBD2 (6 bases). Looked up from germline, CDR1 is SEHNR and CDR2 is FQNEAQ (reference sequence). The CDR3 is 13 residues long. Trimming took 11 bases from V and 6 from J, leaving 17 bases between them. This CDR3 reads CARRDSRGNEQFF. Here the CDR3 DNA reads TGTGCCCGCCGGGACTCGCGTGGCAATGAGCAGTTCTTC.

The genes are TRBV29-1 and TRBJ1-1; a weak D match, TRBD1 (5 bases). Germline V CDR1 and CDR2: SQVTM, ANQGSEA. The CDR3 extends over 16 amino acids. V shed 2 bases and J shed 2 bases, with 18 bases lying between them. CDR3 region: CSVEHPRGRANTEAFF. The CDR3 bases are TGCAGCGTTGAACATCCACGCGGCAGGGCTAACACTGAAGCTTTCTTT.

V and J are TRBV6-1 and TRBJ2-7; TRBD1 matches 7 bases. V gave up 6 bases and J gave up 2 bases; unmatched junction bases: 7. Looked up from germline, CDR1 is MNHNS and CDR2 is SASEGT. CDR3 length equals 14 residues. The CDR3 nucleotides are TGTGCCAGCAGCTTAGGGACAGCCACCTACGAGCAGTACTTC. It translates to CASSLGTATYEQYF.